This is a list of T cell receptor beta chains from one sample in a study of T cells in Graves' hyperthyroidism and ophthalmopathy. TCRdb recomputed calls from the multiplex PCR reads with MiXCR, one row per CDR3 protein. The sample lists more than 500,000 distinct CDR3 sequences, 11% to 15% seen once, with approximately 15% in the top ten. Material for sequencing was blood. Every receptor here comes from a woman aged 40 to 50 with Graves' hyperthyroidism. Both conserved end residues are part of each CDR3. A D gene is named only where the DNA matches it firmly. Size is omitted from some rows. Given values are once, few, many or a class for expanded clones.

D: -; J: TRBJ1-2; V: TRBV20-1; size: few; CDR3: CSARDQTGFGYTF; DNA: TGCAGTGCTAGAGACCAAACAGGGTTCGGCTACACCTTC
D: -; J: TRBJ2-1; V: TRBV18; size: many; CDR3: CASRDVFGTYNEQFF; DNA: TGTGCCAGCCGGGACGTATTTGGGACCTACAATGAGCAGTTCTTC
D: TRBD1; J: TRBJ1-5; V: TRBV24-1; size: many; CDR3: CATGQNSNQPQHF; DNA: TGTGCCACGGGACAGAATAGCAATCAGCCCCAGCATTTT
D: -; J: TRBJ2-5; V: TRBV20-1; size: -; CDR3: CSAPGLKTYQETQYF; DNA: TGCAGTGCTCCGGGACTTAAAACGTACCAAGAGACCCAGTACTTC
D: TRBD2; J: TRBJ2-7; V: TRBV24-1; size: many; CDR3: CATSDRAGPTYEQYF; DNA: TGTGCCACCAGTGACCGAGCGGGACCGACCTACGAGCAGTACTTC
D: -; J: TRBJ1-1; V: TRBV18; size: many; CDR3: CASSPALDFALEAFF; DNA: TGTGCCAGCTCCCCTGCCTTGGACTTTGCGCTCGAAGCTTTCTTT
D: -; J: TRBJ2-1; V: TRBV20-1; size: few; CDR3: CSSTPGHEQFF; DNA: TGCAGTTCGACTCCGGGACATGAGCAGTTCTTC
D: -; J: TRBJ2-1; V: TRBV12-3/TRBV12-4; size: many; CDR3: CASSMWEVWEFF; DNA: TGTGCCAGCAGTATGTGGGAGGTCTGGGAGTTCTTC
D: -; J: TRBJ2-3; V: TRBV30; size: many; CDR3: CAWRPSTGALSDTQYF; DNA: TGTGCCTGGAGGCCGTCGACCGGGGCATTGTCGGATACGCAGTATTTT
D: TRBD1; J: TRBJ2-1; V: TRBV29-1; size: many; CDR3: CSVEVGQVNEQFF; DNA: TGCAGCGTTGAAGTCGGACAGGTTAATGAGCAGTTCTTC
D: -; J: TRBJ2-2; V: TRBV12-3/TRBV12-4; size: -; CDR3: CASSPLEGGELFF; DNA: TGTGCCAGCAGTCCCCTCGAGGGCGGGGAGCTGTTTTTT
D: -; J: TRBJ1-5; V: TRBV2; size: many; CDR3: CASTPWGAANQPQHF; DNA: TGTGCCAGCACCCCGTGGGGGGCAGCGAATCAGCCCCAGCATTTT
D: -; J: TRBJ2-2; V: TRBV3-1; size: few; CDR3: CASSQRLLSNTGELFF; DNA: TGTGCCAGCAGCCAACGACTATTATCGAACACCGGGGAGCTGTTTTTT
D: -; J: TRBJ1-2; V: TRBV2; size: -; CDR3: CASRGQKVYGYTF; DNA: TGTGCCAGCAGAGGACAGAAAGTTTATGGCTACACCTTC
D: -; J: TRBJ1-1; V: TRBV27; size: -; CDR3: CASRLGRGTEAFF; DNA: TGTGCCAGCAGGCTAGGACGGGGAACTGAAGCTTTCTTT
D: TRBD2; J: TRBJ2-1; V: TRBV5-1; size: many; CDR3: CASLPATSGYQAHYNEQFF; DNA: TGCGCCAGCCTCCCAGCGACTAGCGGGTACCAAGCGCACTACAATGAGCAGTTCTTC
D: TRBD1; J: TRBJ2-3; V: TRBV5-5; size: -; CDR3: CASSRGTATDTQYF; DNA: TGTGCCAGCAGCCGAGGGACAGCCACAGATACGCAGTATTTT
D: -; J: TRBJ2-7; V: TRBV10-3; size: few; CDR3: CAITSPDTAYEQYF; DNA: TGTGCCATCACCTCTCCGGACACAGCCTACGAGCAGTACTTC
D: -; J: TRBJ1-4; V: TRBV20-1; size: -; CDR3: CSARDEGVATNEKLFF; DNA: TGCAGTGCTAGAGATGAAGGTGTTGCAACTAATGAAAAACTGTTTTTT
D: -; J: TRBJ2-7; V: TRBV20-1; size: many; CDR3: CSARTGSSYEQYF; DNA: TGCAGTGCTAGGACAGGAAGCTCCTACGAGCAGTACTTC
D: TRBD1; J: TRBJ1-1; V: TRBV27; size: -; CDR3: CASSARSGTVDTEAFF; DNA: TGTGCCAGCAGTGCTAGATCCGGGACAGTAGACACTGAAGCTTTCTTT
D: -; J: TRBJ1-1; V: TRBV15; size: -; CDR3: CATSSLTGNTEAFF; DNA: TGTGCCACCAGCAGCCTGACAGGGAACACTGAAGCTTTCTTT